This T cell receptor beta chain derives from a study of blood T cell repertoires in COVID-19 (dated by TCRdb to 2018 to 2020). Notes on the research overall: Samples covering the acute and convalescent phases of COVID-19 were provided by collaborators in the United States, Italy and Spain. The material from the prospective study consisted of cDNA or gDNA derived from T cells, B-cell-depleted T cells, or PBMCs. Subjects who had been exposed to COVID-19, were actively infected with it, or had recovered from it provided the deeply sampled blood TCRbeta repertoires that made up the dataset. The repertoires were released in a freely available public database meant as a resource for research on the immune response to SARS-CoV-2. Samples came from the ongoing ImmuneRACE study (first 160 participants) plus 1,254 subjects from 6 global collaborators. The sample metadata nearly always contained a de-identified subject ID, COVID-19 status, age in years and sex. Where available, HLA class I and class II types were taken from metadata supplied by the sample provider and were not determined by assay-based typing.

Whole blood was collected in K2EDTA tubes by collaborating institutions according to the institutions' own protocols. Collaborator samples were shipped for TCRbeta analysis as frozen whole blood, isolated PBMCs, or DNA extracted from either sample type. CDR1 and CDR2 were assigned from the germline V gene (reference sequence) as MNHEY and SMNVEV. The CDR3, cysteine through phenylalanine, is 15 amino acids long. CDR3 DNA is the only sequence kept; it has 45 bases, read in frame from the first base. V loses 8 bases at its end and J loses 1 base; junction bases beyond the gene matches: 10. Broad study findings and their caveats: How much clinical and demographic metadata was included differed by source and by participant, and the metadata was provided uncurated.

TCRbeta CDR3 regions were amplified from genomic DNA by means of the immunoSEQ Assay, a bias-controlled multiplex PCR. On the authors' methods: Within the assay, amplification of reference gene primers was used to estimate how many nucleated cells each sample contained. To quantify the absolute abundance of each unique TCRbeta CDR3 rearrangement, sequence reads were collapsed and filtered. For each sample, productive Simpson clonality was calculated by taking the square root of Simpson's diversity index across productive rearrangements. TCRdb mirrors the immuneACCESS table, restricted to in-frame sequences. Some clones are absent from its copies; in checked studies, under half trace to an unresolved V gene, and the reason for the others is unknown. Clone size and the V and J calls come from that table; the DNA yielded D and trimming. Across this sample there are 150,000 to 200,000 clones, with around 85% seen only once. The ten biggest clones cover about 10% of the sample.

Concerning this clone itself: Its antigen is still unknown. The input lacks base qualities; no much larger clone sits a single base away.

The sequencing input was peripheral blood. The TCR was taken from a man aged 60-69 years with active or convalescent COVID-19. The V gene is TRBV27 and the J gene is TRBJ2-7; the central 8 bases match TRBD1. The DNA is as follows: TGTGCCAGCGGAAATACAGGGGGACCTTCCTACGAGCAGTACTTC. Translated, this is CASGNTGGPSYEQYF.